This TCR beta chain was retrieved from a study of Ad26.COV2.S vaccination and SARS-CoV-2 variants. Points from the study as a whole: Substantial breadth was reported for post-vaccination spike-specific CD8+ and CD4+ T cells.

The repertoire was sequenced with immunoSEQ multiplex PCR; TCRdb's copy has only in-frame clones and lacks some. The sample carries around 300,000 clones, around 90% recorded once. Looked up from germline, CDR1 is SGHTA and CDR2 is FQGNSA. CDR3 size: 17 residues. Trimming pared 1 base from V and 6 bases from J, leaving 20 bases between. This clone was recorded a few times. Its antigen is as yet unknown. Treatment defined: around 19 received Ad26.COV2.S at low or high dose, single or two shots; 5 received placebo; per-sample allocation not given. Collection of samples fell on day 63 after the first vaccine or placebo injection.

The chain joins TRBV7-2 to TRBJ2-3, with D perhaps matching TRBD2 (7 bases). This clonotype was obtained from a person aged 18-65 years who received the Ad26.COV2.S COVID-19 vaccine or a placebo. The material sequenced was peripheral blood, taken in a trial of Ad26.COV2.S vaccine versus placebo. This chain's CDR3 is CASSLDLPGGLEDTQYF. The DNA for the CDR3 is TGTGCCAGCAGCTTAGATTTGCCGGGGGGCCTTGAGGATACGCAGTATTTT. Supplemented by reference TRBV7-2 and TRBJ2-3, the full variable domain reads GAGVSQSPSNKVTEKGKDVELRCDPISGHTALYWYRQSLGQGLEFLIYFQGNSAPDKSGLPSDRFSAERTGGSVSTLTIQRTQQEDSAVYLCASSLDLPGGLEDTQYFGPGTRLTVL.